The clone carrying this TCR beta chain has a handful of counts. Its antigen is as yet unknown. The data derive from a study of early T cells in non-severe SARS-CoV-2 infection. Overall study: Sequencing of unsorted whole blood was done on bulk RNA, leaving chains unpaired. General study findings and limits: VDJdb matching skewed toward anti-spike CD8 responses, missing private and CD4 specificities.

The CDR3 has 15 amino acids. CDR1 and CDR2 (germline): LGHNA, YNFKEQ. The V end was cut by 2 bases, the J end by 0 bases, with 11 bases between. Tagging with unique molecular identifiers was applied to individual cDNA molecules. TCRdb fed the 5' RACE reads into MiXCR, producing one record per CDR3 protein. Of 50,000 to 75,000 distinct CDR3 sequences in the sample, roughly 9% are singletons; the top ten hold around an eighth. The receptor comes from an adult who was a healthcare worker with PCR-confirmed SARS-CoV-2 infection or an uninfected control (not recorded which). The sequencing used whole blood, collected at baseline. The chain recombines TRBV4-2 with TRBJ2-7, with D maybe TRBD2 (6 bases). CDR3 DNA: TGTGCCAGCAGCCAATGGGGACTGAACTCCTACGAGCAGTACTTC. Protein product: CASSQWGLNSYEQYF.